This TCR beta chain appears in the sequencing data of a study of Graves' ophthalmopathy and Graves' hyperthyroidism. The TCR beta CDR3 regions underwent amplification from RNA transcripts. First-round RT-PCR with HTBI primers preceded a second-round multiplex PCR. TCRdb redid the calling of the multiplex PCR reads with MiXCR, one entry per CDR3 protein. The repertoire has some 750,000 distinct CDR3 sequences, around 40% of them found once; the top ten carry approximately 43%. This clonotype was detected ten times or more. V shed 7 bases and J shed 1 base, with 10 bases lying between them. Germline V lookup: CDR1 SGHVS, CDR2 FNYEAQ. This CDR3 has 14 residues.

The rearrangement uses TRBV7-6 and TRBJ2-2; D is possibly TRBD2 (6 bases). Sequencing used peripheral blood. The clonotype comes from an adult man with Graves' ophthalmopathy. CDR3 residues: CASKGSGNTGELFF. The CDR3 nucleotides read TGTGCCAGCAAGGGTAGCGGGAACACCGGGGAGCTGTTTTTT.